This is a list of T cell receptor beta chains from one sample in a study of CXCR3-negative and CXCR3-positive naive CD8 T cells. TCRdb reprocessed the 5' RACE reads and reports one entry per CDR3 protein, with no DNA. The sample holds 40,000 to 45,000 distinct CDR3 sequences. The sequenced sample was naive CXCR3- CD8+ T cells from blood. Source of these receptors: a human donor in good health. Some clones in this sample may be carry-over from other donors' samples. The CDR3 runs from the conserved cysteine through the conserved F or W. Some rows have no size entry. The others give once, few or many, or a class for an expanded clone.

V	length	J	size	CDR3
TRBV12-3/TRBV12-4	16	TRBJ1-1	NA	CASRLGWRTENTEAFF
TRBV27	15	TRBJ2-2	NA	CASRGLAEVTGELFF
TRBV6-2/TRBV6-3	14	TRBJ2-5	NA	CASSPTGSRETQYF
TRBV4-1	16	TRBJ2-2	NA	CASSQAWTSDTGELFF
TRBV5-1	15	TRBJ2-2	NA	CASSSGQGVTGELFF
TRBV20-1	12	TRBJ1-2	NA	CSAREGYYGYTF
TRBV27	14	TRBJ1-1	NA	CASSPWGLGTEAFF
TRBV12-3/TRBV12-4	18	TRBJ2-2	NA	CASTFPGTSPTNTGELFF
TRBV6-2/TRBV6-3	13	TRBJ2-1	NA	CASTTGEANEQFF
TRBV20-1	13	TRBJ2-3	NA	CSARKRYTDTQYF
TRBV29-1	11	TRBJ2-7	NA	CSVEADSEQYF
TRBV20-1	15	TRBJ2-5	NA	CSARVLGQGAKTQYF
TRBV10-3	14	TRBJ2-1	NA	CAISDTEREDEQFF
TRBV9	15	TRBJ2-7	NA	CASSLGGAETYEQYF
TRBV7-3	18	TRBJ1-3	NA	CASSLISPAADSGNTIYF
TRBV6-5	16	TRBJ1-1	NA	CASSYSSIGPNTEAFF
TRBV7-2	15	TRBJ1-1	NA	CASSPTPPSDTEAFF
TRBV6-5	14	TRBJ2-1	NA	CASSFQGSENEQFF
TRBV18	13	TRBJ1-1	medium-sized	CASSLQGSTEAFF
TRBV4-3	15	TRBJ2-4	NA	CASSQSSGIKNIQYF
TRBV12-3/TRBV12-4	15	TRBJ2-5	NA	CASRPLAGLSETQYF
TRBV20-1	16	TRBJ2-7	NA	CSARGETGIEGYEQYF
TRBV29-1	17	TRBJ2-6	NA	CSVWGFDFRSGANVLTF
TRBV29-1	15	TRBJ2-2	NA	CSVERGDSNTGELFF
TRBV21-1	14	TRBJ1-6	NA	CARSRDTFLSPLHF
TRBV29-1	11	TRBJ2-1	NA	CSVVVYNEQFF
TRBV7-8	17	TRBJ2-1	NA	CASSLALSGGYHNEQFF
TRBV20-1	16	TRBJ2-1	NA	CSARPIFRVIYNEQFF
TRBV27	16	TRBJ1-1	NA	CASSLSPGLGGTEAFF
TRBV4-2	16	TRBJ2-1	NA	CASSQDSSGTYNEQFF
TRBV12-5	12	TRBJ2-1	NA	CASGLFWEEQFF
TRBV28	14	TRBJ2-2	NA	CASRTGANTGELFF
TRBV3-1	16	TRBJ2-7	NA	CASSQVGEIEPYEQYF
TRBV30	14	TRBJ2-7	NA	CAWSISDRPYEQYF
TRBV29-1	12	TRBJ1-2	NA	CSVAGGPYGYTF
TRBV28	14	TRBJ2-5	NA	CASSHLREQETQYF
TRBV29-1	14	TRBJ2-3	NA	CSVSGQGSTDTQYF
TRBV4-3	15	TRBJ2-7	medium-sized	CASSQDRHRDYEQYF
TRBV12-3/TRBV12-4	17	TRBJ1-3	NA	CASSPLGAGRSGNTIYF
TRBV12-3/TRBV12-4	14	TRBJ2-5	NA	CASRIQGPPETKYF
TRBV7-6	19	TRBJ2-7	NA	CASSARGASVSLNSYEQYF
TRBV7-9	14	TRBJ1-1	NA	CASSLGDRGREAFF
TRBV21-1	14	TRBJ2-7	NA	CASSTTGGCYEQYF
TRBV7-6	14	TRBJ2-7	NA	CASSFAGNSYEQYF
TRBV7-6	12	TRBJ1-6	NA	CASSSTGPPLHF
TRBV7-2	12	TRBJ1-4	NA	CASSPERCGLFF
TRBV29-1	13	TRBJ2-1	NA	CSVSESSYNEQFF
TRBV21-1	17	TRBJ2-3	NA	CASSQPSGGAGTDTQYF
TRBV4-2	16	TRBJ2-7	NA	CASSQDGTSGGYEQYF
TRBV14	16	TRBJ2-3	NA	CASSQVSRGFTDTQYF
TRBV7-8	18	TRBJ2-1	medium-sized	CASSLAPSGGSVDNEQFF
TRBV3-1	15	TRBJ2-1	NA	CASSPGQGDLNEQFF
TRBV10-1	15	TRBJ2-7	NA	CASSELSGTWGEQYF
TRBV20-1	16	TRBJ2-1	NA	CSARDRGSGGADEQFF
TRBV5-1	14	TRBJ1-1	NA	CASSSTGVNTEAFF
TRBV20-1	14	TRBJ1-2	NA	CGGERDKGNYGYTF
TRBV29-1	12	TRBJ2-3	NA	CSGHSSTDTQYF
TRBV7-9	14	TRBJ2-4	NA	CASSSWTRENIQYF
TRBV5-1	13	TRBJ2-7	NA	CASSLRSLDEQYF